Listed below are T cell receptor beta chains from one sample, sequenced in a study of T cell responses to AZD1222 COVID-19 vaccine. Assay: immunoSEQ multiplex PCR; the TCRdb copy retains only in-frame clones and omits some. The sample has approximately 150,000 clones, about 92% seen once. This sample comprised peripheral blood, obtained on day 0 of MenACWY control vaccination. The origin of the receptors is an adult in good health. CDR3s include the opening cysteine and the closing phenylalanine or tryptophan. A D gene is named only where the DNA matches it firmly. The listing skips clone size in some rows; elsewhere it reads once, few, many or a size class.

clone_size j_call v_call d_call cdr3_nt cdr3_aa
NA TRBJ2-1 TRBV12-3/TRBV12-4 NA TGTGCCAGCAGTTTAGCTGTAAATGAGCAGTTCTTC CASSLAVNEQFF
NA TRBJ1-1 TRBV28 NA TGTGCCAGCAGCCAAACCGGGGCGGAGGCGTACACTGAAGCTTTCTTT CASSQTGAEAYTEAFF
once TRBJ1-1 TRBV5-5 NA TGTGCCAGCAGCTTGGAAGGGTCAGGGGTGGCTTTCTTT CASSLEGSGVAFF
NA TRBJ2-3 TRBV2 TRBD2 TGTGCCACTGGACTAGCGGGGGCCACAGATACGCAGTATTTT CATGLAGATDTQYF
NA TRBJ2-1 TRBV6-1 TRBD2 TGTGCCAGCAGTGAAGCGGGACTAGCGGGAGAAGGGCAGTTCTTC CASSEAGLAGEGQFF
once TRBJ2-2 TRBV2 TRBD1 TGTGCCAGCAGCTTAGACAGGGCGAACACCGGGGAGCTGTTTTTT CASSLDRANTGELFF
once TRBJ2-7 TRBV5-1 NA TGCGCCAGCAGCCGAGGGCCGGGGCTGAACTACGAGCAGTACTTC CASSRGPGLNYEQYF
NA TRBJ1-6 TRBV6-5 NA TGTGCCAGCAGTTACTCGAGTTGGGGAAGTAATTCACCCCTCCACTTT CASSYSSWGSNSPLHF
NA TRBJ1-1 TRBV7-9 NA TGTGCCAGCAGCGGTGCCGGGATCGGGGGGGTGAACACTGAAGCTTTCTTT CASSGAGIGGVNTEAFF
once TRBJ1-6 TRBV2 NA TGTGCCAGCAGTATGCGGGGGACAACCTATAATTCACCCCTCCACTTT CASSMRGTTYNSPLHF
NA TRBJ2-3 TRBV4-2 TRBD2 TGTGCCAGCAGCCATTCCGGCGGGAGGGCCGAGGATACGCAGTATTTT CASSHSGGRAEDTQYF
NA TRBJ1-4 TRBV19 TRBD1 TGTGCCAGTAGCGACAGGGCTTCAACTAATGAAAAACTGTTTTTT CASSDRASTNEKLFF
NA TRBJ1-1 TRBV7-9 NA TGTGCCAGCAGCTTAAATGGGTATGAAGCTTTCTTT CASSLNGYEAFF
NA TRBJ1-1 TRBV19 NA TGTGCCAGTGGAAGACACGTTGAAGCTTTCTTT CASGRHVEAFF
NA TRBJ1-4 TRBV7-2 NA TGTGCCAGCAGCCCCCAACGAGGTTCGACCAAAGGGGAAAAACTGTTTTTT CASSPQRGSTKGEKLFF
NA TRBJ2-6 TRBV12-5 NA TGTGCTAGTGAGATGTATGGGGCCAACGTCCTGACTTTC CASEMYGANVLTF
NA TRBJ1-1 TRBV4-1 NA TGCGCCAGCAGCCAAGAAGACGTCAGAGGGCCCACTGAAGCTTTCTTT CASSQEDVRGPTEAFF
NA TRBJ1-6 TRBV7-6 NA TGTGCCAGCAGCTTAGAATCCTATAATTCACCCCTCCACTTT CASSLESYNSPLHF
NA TRBJ2-7 TRBV3-1/TRBV3-2 TRBD2 TGTGCCAGCAGCCCAAAGCGGTCTAGCGGGACCGCTTACGAGCAGTACTTC CASSPKRSSGTAYEQYF
NA TRBJ2-5 TRBV7-9 TRBD2 TGTGCCAGCAGCCCCAGCGGGGGGAGTGAGACCCAGTACTTC CASSPSGGSETQYF
NA TRBJ2-1 TRBV3-1/TRBV3-2 TRBD1 TGTGCCAGCAGCCAAGAGGGACAGGGGGATGAGCAGTTCTTC CASSQEGQGDEQFF
NA TRBJ2-7 TRBV15 TRBD1 TGTGCCACCGAAGAGACGAACAGGGGGCAAGAGCAGTACTTC CATEETNRGQEQYF
medium-sized TRBJ2-7 TRBV4-3 NA TGCGCCAGCAGCCAAGGGCCGGGGTACGAGCAGTACTTC CASSQGPGYEQYF
NA TRBJ1-4 TRBV4-3 NA TGCGCCAGCAGCCAAGATGGCCGGTTAGGGGAAAAACTGTTTTTT CASSQDGRLGEKLFF
NA TRBJ2-3 TRBV4-3 NA TGCGCCAGCAGCCAAGAAAATGGGGGGATTGGGACAGATACGCAGTATTTT CASSQENGGIGTDTQYF
NA TRBJ2-2 TRBV13 NA TGTGCCAGCTTGACCGCAGTGGATGCCGGGGAGCTGTTTTTT CASLTAVDAGELFF
NA TRBJ1-4 TRBV18 NA TGTGCCAGCTCACCCGAGTTTCCAGCTAATGAAAAACTGTTTTTT CASSPEFPANEKLFF
NA TRBJ1-1 TRBV30 TRBD1 TGTGCCTGGAGGACCAGGGGGGGGACTGAAGCTTTCTTT CAWRTRGGTEAFF
NA TRBJ1-4 TRBV6-5 NA TGTGCCAGCGGGGCGGGGTCTACTAATGAAAAACTGTTTTTT CASGAGSTNEKLFF
NA TRBJ2-1 TRBV11-3 TRBD1 TGTGCCAGCAGCCTAGGACAGGGCTCCTACAATGAGCAGTTCTTC CASSLGQGSYNEQFF
NA TRBJ1-2 TRBV7-2 NA TGTGCCAGCAGCCCACAAGCAGGGGAGGGAGGCTACACCTTC CASSPQAGEGGYTF
NA TRBJ2-2 TRBV4-3 NA TGCGCCAGCAGCCAAGATGGCACTAGTGACACCGGGGAGCTGTTTTTT CASSQDGTSDTGELFF
once TRBJ1-1 TRBV7-8 NA TGTGCCAGCAGCTTAATGAGGTTCACTGAAGCTTTCTTT CASSLMRFTEAFF
NA TRBJ1-3 TRBV19 NA TGTGCCAGTAGTATCGCCGGGACATTGGGCTCTGGAAACACCATATATTTT CASSIAGTLGSGNTIYF
NA TRBJ2-7 TRBV19 NA TGTGCCAGTAGTATCCGACTAGTGGGAAGATCCGAGCAGTACTTC CASSIRLVGRSEQYF
NA TRBJ1-6 TRBV5-1 NA TGCGCCAGCAGCTTCGATCCCCAGCCGAATTCACCCCTCCACTTT CASSFDPQPNSPLHF
NA TRBJ1-5 TRBV28 TRBD1 TGTGCCAGCAGTTCAGGACAGGTAACGATACAGCCCCAGCATTTT CASSSGQVTIQPQHF
NA TRBJ1-5 TRBV4-2 NA TGTGCCAGCAGCCAAGATCGGGAAGGGTCCCTGCCCCAGCATTTT CASSQDREGSLPQHF
NA TRBJ2-1 TRBV2 NA TGTGCCAGCAGGTTCCCCAAAACGGGTAGGGGGGCCTCCTACAATGAGCAGTTCTTC CASRFPKTGRGASYNEQFF
NA TRBJ1-2 TRBV7-2 NA TGTGCCAGCAGTTCTGATTTTAGGGGCTATGGCTACACCTTC CASSSDFRGYGYTF
NA TRBJ2-3 TRBV5-4 NA TGTGCCAGCAGCCTAGCGACAGATACGCAGTATTTT CASSLATDTQYF
NA TRBJ1-1 TRBV5-6 NA TGTGCCAGCAGCGCACGGCGGATTGAAGCTTTCTTT CASSARRIEAFF
NA TRBJ1-3 TRBV3-1/TRBV3-2 NA TGTGCCAGCAGCTTAAAGGGTCGCGAGGGAAACACCATATATTTT CASSLKGREGNTIYF
NA TRBJ2-3 TRBV9 NA TGTGCCAGCAGCGCCAGGACAGATAGCACAGATACGCAGTATTTT CASSARTDSTDTQYF
NA TRBJ1-4 TRBV19 NA TGTGCCAGTAGTATGGTTGCGAGGGGCAATGAAAAACTGTTTTTT CASSMVARGNEKLFF
NA TRBJ2-7 TRBV9 NA TGTGCCAGCAGCGGAGGACTGGGGTTAAACGAGCAGTACTTC CASSGGLGLNEQYF
NA TRBJ1-5 TRBV30 NA TGTGCCTGGGGCCAGGATAGCAATCAGCCCCAGCATTTT CAWGQDSNQPQHF
NA TRBJ1-1 TRBV28 TRBD1 TGTGCCAGCAGCGACAGGGGACCCTTAACGAGCACTGAAGCTTTCTTT CASSDRGPLTSTEAFF
NA TRBJ2-1 TRBV28 TRBD1 TGTGCCAGCAGGCAGGGGGCGGTTAACAATGAGCAGTTCTTC CASRQGAVNNEQFF
NA TRBJ1-2 TRBV30 NA TGTGCCTGGAGTGTTAACGGGTACTATGGCTACACCTTC CAWSVNGYYGYTF
NA TRBJ1-4 TRBV3-1/TRBV3-2 NA TGTGCCAGCAGCCCCTGGAGGAATGAAAAACTGTTTTTT CASSPWRNEKLFF
NA TRBJ1-1 TRBV3-1/TRBV3-2 TRBD1 TGTGCCAGCAGCCAACCCAGGGGGCAAGCGAACACTGAAGCTTTCTTT CASSQPRGQANTEAFF
once TRBJ1-1 TRBV28 NA TGTGCCAGCAGGGACGTAGGGGGGAACACTGAAGCTTTCTTT CASRDVGGNTEAFF
NA TRBJ2-1 TRBV27 TRBD2 TGTGCCAGCAGTTTAGGAAGACTAGCGGGAACTGACAATGAGCAGTTCTTC CASSLGRLAGTDNEQFF